Included here is one T cell receptor beta chain sequence, with context. The V gene end was trimmed by 3 bases and the J gene end by 0 bases; junction bases not matched to a gene: 1. The CDR3 covers 16 residues. Germline CDR1 is SGHAT and CDR2 is FQNNGV. This specimen comes from a study of blood T cell repertoires in COVID-19. Method: immunoSEQ multiplex PCR; TCRdb's copy keeps in-frame clones and lacks some. The sample comprises around 200,000 clones, 85% to 90% of which are singletons, and 0.5% to 0.75% rests with the top ten. V gene TRBV11-2 combines with J gene TRBJ2-2; 10 positions match TRBD2. Sequences were obtained from peripheral blood. This TCR came from a man aged 50-60 years with acute or convalescent COVID-19. In DNA, the CDR3 is TGTGCCAGCAGCTTGAGCGGGAGGGCGAACACCGGGGAGCTGTTTTTT. It specifies CASSLSGRANTGELFF.